Many counts were recorded for the clone carrying this TCR beta chain. Unique molecular identifiers were built into the TCRbeta library. TCRdb recomputed calls from the PCR reads with MiXCR, one row per CDR3 protein. The sample contains over 550,000 distinct CDR3 sequences, 8% to 11% of which appear only once. CDR3 length: 13 residues. Trimming stripped 2 bases from V and 1 base from J, with 4 bases between. In germline, CDR1 is MGHDK, CDR2 SYGVNS. The data were taken from a study of T-cell reconstitution after alpha-beta-depleted transplantation in children. The specimen comprised PBMCs from the stem cell graft donor, sampled from the stem cell graft. The chain combines TRBV25-1 with TRBJ2-3; D not resolved. The receptor's source is a human donor who donated a stem cell graft to a child with acute myeloid leukemia. CDR3 sequence reads: CASSERGTDTQYF. CDR3 in DNA: TGTGCCAGCAGTGAACGTGGCACAGATACGCAGTATTTT.